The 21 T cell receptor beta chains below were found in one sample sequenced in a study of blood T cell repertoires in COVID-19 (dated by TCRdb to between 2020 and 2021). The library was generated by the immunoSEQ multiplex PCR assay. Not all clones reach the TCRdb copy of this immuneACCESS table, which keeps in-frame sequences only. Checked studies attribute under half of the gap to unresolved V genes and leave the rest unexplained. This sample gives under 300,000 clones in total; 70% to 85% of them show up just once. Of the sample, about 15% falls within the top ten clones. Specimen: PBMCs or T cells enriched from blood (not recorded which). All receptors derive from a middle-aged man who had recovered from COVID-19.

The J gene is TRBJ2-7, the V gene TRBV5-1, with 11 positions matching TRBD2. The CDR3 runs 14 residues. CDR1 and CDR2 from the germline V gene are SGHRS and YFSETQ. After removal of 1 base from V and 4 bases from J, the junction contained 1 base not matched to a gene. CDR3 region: CASSLRTSGYEQYF. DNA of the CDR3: TGCGCCAGCAGCTTGAGGACTAGCGGGTACGAGCAGTACTTC.

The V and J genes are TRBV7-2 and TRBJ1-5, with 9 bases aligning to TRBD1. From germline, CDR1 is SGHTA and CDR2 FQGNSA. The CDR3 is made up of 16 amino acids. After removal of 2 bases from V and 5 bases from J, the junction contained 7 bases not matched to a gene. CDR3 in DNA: TGTGCCAGCAGCTTAAACACAGGGGGCGTTGATCAGCCCCAGCATTTT. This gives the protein CASSLNTGGVDQPQHF.

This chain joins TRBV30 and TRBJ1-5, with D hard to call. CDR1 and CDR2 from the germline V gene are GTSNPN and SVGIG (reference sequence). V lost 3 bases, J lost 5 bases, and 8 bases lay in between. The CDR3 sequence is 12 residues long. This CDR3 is CAWSEGYQPQHF. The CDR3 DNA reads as TGTGCCTGGAGCGAGGGCTATCAGCCCCAGCATTTT.

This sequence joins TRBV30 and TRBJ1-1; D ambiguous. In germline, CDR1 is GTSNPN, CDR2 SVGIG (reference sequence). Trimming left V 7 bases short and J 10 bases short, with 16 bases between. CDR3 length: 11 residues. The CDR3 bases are TGTGCCTTGGAGGTTTATTTGGGAGCTTTCTTT. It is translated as CALEVYLGAFF.

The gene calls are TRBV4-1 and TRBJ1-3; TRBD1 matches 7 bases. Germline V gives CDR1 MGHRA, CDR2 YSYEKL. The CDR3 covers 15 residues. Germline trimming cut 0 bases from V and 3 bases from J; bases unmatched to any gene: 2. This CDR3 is CASSQEGQVGNTIYF. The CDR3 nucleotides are TGCGCCAGCAGCCAAGAAGGACAGGTTGGAAACACCATATATTTT.

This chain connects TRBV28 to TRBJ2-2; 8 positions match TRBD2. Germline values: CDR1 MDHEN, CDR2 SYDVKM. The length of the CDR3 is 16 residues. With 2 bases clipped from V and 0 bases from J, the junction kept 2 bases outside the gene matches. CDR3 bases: TGTGCCAGCAGTTTAGTGCGGGGGGCGAACACCGGGGAGCTGTTTTTT. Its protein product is CASSLVRGANTGELFF.

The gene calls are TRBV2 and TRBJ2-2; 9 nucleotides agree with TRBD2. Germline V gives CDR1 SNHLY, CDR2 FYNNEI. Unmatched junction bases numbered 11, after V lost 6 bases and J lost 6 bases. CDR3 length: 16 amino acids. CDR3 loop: CASRVTLAGGPGELFF. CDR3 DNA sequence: TGTGCCAGCAGGGTCACCCTCGCGGGGGGGCCCGGGGAGCTGTTTTTT.

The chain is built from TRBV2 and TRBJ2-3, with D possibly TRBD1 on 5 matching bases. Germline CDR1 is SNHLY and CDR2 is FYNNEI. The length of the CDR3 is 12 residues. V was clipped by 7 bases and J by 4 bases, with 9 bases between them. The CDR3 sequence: CASTGIADTQYF. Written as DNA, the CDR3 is TGTGCCAGCACAGGGATCGCAGATACGCAGTATTTT.

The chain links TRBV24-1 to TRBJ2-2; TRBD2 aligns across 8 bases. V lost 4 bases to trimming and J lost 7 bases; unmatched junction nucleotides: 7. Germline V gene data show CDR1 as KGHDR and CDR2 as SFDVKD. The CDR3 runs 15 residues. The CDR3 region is CATSDPGTRSGELFF. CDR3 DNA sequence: TGTGCCACCAGTGACCCCGGGACTAGGAGCGGGGAGCTGTTTTTT.

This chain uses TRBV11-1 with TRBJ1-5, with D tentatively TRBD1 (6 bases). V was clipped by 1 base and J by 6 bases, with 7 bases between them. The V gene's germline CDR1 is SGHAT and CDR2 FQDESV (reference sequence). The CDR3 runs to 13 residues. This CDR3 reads CASSLDRVQPQHF. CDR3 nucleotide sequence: TGTGCCAGCAGCTTAGACAGGGTTCAGCCCCAGCATTTT.

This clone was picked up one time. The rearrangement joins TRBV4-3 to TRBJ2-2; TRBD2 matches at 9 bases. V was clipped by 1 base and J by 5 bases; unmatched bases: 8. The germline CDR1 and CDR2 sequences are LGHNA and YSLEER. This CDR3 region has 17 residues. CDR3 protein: CASSQVAGGRGTGELFF. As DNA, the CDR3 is TGCGCCAGCAGCCAAGTTGCGGGGGGGAGAGGAACCGGGGAGCTGTTTTTT.

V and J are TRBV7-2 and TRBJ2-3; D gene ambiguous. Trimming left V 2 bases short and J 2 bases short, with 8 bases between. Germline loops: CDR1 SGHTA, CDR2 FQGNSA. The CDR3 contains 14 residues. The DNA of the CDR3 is TGTGCCAGCAGCTTATCTTTATACACAGATACGCAGTATTTT. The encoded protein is CASSLSLYTDTQYF.

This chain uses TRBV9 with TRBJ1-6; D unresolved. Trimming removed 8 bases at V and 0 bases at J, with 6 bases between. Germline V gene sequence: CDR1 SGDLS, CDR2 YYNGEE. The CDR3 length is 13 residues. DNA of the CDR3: TGTGCCAGTTCGGGCTCCTATAATTCACCCCTCCACTTT. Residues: CASSGSYNSPLHF. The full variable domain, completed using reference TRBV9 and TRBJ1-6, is DSGVTQTPKHLITATGQRVTLRCSPRSGDLSVYWYQQSLDQGLQFLIQYYNGEERAKGNILERFSAQQFPDLHSELNLSSLELGDSALYFCASSGSYNSPLHFGNGTRLTVT.

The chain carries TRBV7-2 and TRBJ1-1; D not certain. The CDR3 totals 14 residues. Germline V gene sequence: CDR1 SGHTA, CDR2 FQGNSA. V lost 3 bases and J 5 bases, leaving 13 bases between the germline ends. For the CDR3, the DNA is TGTGCCAGCAGCTTCGCCCCGGAGGTGACTGAAGCTTTCTTT. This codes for CASSFAPEVTEAFF.

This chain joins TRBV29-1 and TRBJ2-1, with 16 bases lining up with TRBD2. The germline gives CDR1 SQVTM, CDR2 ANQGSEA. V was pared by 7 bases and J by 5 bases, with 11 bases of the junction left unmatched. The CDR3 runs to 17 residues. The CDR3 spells CSAERGLAGGLHNEQFF. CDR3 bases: TGCAGCGCCGAGAGGGGACTAGCGGGAGGGCTCCACAATGAGCAGTTCTTC.

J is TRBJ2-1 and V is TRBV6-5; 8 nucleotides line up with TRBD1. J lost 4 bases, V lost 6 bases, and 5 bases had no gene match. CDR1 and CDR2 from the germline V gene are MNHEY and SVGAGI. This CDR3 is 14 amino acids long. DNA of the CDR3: TGTGCCAGCAGGGACAGGGAAAAATACAATGAGCAGTTCTTC. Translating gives CASRDREKYNEQFF.

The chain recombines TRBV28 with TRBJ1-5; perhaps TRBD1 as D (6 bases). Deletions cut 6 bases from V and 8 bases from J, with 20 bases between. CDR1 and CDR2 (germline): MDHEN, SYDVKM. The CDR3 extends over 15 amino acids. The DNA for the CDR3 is TGTGCCAGCAGCCAAAACAGGGAGGGTAGCGAGCCCCAGCATTTT. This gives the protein CASSQNREGSEPQHF.

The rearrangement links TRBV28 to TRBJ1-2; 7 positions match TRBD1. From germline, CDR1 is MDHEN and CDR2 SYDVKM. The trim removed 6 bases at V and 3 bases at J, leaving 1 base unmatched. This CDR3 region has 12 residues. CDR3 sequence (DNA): TGTGCCAGCAGCACAGGGGACTATGGCTACACCTTC. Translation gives CASSTGDYGYTF.

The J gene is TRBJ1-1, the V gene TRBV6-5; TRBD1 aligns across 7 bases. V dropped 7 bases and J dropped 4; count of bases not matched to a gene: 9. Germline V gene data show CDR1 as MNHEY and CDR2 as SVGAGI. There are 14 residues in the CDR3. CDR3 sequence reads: CASNLDRASTEAFF. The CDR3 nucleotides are TGTGCCAGCAACCTCGACAGGGCGAGCACTGAAGCTTTCTTT.

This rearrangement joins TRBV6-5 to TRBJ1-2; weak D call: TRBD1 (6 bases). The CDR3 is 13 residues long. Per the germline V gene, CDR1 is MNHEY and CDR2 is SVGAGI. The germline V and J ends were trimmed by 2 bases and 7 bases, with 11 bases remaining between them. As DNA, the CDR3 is TGTGCCAGCAGTTACAATACAGGGTTTGGCTACACCTTC. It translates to CASSYNTGFGYTF.

The CDR3 region is CASSLMGQGDTEAFF. CDR3 DNA sequence: TGTGCCAGCAGCTTAATGGGACAGGGGGACACTGAAGCTTTCTTT. V usage is TRBV7-9 and J usage is TRBJ1-1; 11 bases map to TRBD1. CDR1 and CDR2 from the germline V gene are SEHNR and FQNEAQ (reference sequence). J was trimmed by 3 bases and V by 2 bases; bases with no gene match: 2. The CDR3 is made up of 15 amino acids.